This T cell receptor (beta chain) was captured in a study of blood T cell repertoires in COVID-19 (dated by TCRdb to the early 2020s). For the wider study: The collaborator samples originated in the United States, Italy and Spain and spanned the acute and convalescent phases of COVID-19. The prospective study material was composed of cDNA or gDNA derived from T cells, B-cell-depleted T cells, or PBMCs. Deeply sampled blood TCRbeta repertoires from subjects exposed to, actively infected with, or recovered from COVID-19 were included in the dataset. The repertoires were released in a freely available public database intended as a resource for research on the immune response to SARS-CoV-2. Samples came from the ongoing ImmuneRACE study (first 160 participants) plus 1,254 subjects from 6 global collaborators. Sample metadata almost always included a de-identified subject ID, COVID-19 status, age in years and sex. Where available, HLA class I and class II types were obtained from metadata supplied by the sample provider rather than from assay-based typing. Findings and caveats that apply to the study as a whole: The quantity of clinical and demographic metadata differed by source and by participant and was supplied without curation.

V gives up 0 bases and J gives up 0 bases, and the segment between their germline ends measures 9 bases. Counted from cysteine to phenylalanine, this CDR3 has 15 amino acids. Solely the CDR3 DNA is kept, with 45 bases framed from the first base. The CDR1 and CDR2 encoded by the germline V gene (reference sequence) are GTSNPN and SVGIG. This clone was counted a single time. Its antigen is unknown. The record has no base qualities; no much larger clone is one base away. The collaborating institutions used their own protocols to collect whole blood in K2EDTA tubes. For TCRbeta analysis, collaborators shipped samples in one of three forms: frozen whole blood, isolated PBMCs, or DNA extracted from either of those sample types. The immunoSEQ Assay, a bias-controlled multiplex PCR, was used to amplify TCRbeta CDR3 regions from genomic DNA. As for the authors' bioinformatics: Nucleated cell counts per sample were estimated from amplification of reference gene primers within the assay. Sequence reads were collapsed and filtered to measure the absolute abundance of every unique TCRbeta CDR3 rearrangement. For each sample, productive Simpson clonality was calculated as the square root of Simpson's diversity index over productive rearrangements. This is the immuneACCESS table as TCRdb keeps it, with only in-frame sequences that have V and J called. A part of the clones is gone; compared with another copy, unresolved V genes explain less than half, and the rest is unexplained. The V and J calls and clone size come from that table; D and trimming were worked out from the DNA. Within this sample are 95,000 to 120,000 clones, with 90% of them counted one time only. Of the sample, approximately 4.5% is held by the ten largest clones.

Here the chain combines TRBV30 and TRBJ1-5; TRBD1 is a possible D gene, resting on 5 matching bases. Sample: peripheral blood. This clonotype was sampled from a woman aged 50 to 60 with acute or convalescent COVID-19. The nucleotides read TGTGCCTGGAGTGTCGGGGGGAATAGCAATCAGCCCCAGCATTTT. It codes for CAWSVGGNSNQPQHF.